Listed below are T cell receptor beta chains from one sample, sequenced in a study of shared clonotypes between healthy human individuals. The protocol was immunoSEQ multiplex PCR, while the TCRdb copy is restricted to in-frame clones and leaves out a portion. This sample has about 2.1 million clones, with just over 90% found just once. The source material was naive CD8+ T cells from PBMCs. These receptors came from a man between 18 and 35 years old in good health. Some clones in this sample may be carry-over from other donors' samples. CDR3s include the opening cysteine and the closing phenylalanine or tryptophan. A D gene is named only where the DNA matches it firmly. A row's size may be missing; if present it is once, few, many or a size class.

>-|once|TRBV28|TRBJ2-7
CASSLPSYEQYF
TGTGCCAGCAGCCTTCCCTCCTACGAGCAGTACTTC
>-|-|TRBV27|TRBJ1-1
CASSFNSFLMNTEAFF
TGTGCCAGCAGTTTTAACAGCTTCCTTATGAACACTGAAGCTTTCTTT
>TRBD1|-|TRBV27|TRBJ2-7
CASSFADRVSSYEQYF
TGTGCCAGCAGTTTTGCCGACAGGGTGAGCTCCTACGAGCAGTACTTC
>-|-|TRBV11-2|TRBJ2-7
CASSLVSSSYEQYF
TGTGCCAGCAGCTTAGTGTCTAGCAGCTACGAGCAGTACTTC
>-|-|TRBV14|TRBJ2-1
CASSQEGREEFF
TGTGCCAGCAGCCAAGAAGGCAGGGAGGAGTTCTTC
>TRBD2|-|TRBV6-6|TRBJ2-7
CASSFLAGAKDEQYF
TGTGCCAGCAGTTTCCTAGCGGGAGCCAAGGACGAGCAGTACTTC
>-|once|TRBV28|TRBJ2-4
CASRIVGQNIQYF
TGTGCCAGCAGAATTGTCGGCCAAAACATTCAGTACTTC
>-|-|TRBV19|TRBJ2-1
CASSINWRLDYNEQFF
TGTGCCAGTAGTATAAATTGGCGTCTAGATTACAATGAGCAGTTCTTC
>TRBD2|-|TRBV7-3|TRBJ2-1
CASSPRLSGAGQFF
TGTGCCAGCAGCCCCCGGTTAAGCGGGGCGGGACAGTTCTTC
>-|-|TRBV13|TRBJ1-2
CASSLFAEVPRRGYTF
TGTGCCAGCAGCTTATTTGCCGAGGTGCCGAGGCGTGGCTACACCTTC
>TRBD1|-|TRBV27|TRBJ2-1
CASSLGTAYEQFF
TGTGCCAGCAGTTTAGGGACAGCCTATGAGCAGTTCTTC
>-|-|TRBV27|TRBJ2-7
CASSNEANPIYEQYF
TGTGCCAGCAGTAATGAGGCCAACCCTATTTACGAGCAGTACTTC
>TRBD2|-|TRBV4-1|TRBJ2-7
CASSPHAGTSGGGSYEQYF
TGCGCCAGCAGCCCCCACGCTGGGACTAGCGGGGGGGGCTCCTACGAGCAGTACTTC
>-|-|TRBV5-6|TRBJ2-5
CASSFRDNQETQYF
TGTGCCAGCAGCTTCCGGGACAACCAAGAGACCCAGTACTTC
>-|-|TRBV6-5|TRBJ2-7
CASAPVGGSYEQYF
TGTGCCAGCGCACCTGTCGGGGGCTCCTACGAGCAGTACTTC
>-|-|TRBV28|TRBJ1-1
CASSQSRWGNTEAFF
TGTGCCAGCAGCCAGTCCCGATGGGGGAACACTGAAGCTTTCTTT
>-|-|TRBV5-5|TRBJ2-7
CASSLGPIPSYEQYF
TGTGCCAGCAGCTTGGGCCCGATACCCTCCTACGAGCAGTACTTC
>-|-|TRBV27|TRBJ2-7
CASSFSLGGIAYEQYF
TGTGCCAGCAGTTTTAGCCTCGGCGGGATAGCCTACGAGCAGTACTTC
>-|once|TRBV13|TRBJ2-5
CASSLRVKETQYF
TGTGCCAGCAGCTTACGGGTAAAAGAGACCCAGTACTTC
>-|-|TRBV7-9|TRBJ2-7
CASSFSGVSYEQYF
TGTGCCAGCAGCTTTTCAGGGGTATCCTACGAGCAGTACTTC
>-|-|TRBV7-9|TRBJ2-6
CASSSSRANVLTF
TGTGCCAGCAGCTCGTCCAGGGCCAACGTCCTGACTTTC
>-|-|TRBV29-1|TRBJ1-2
CSVDPVTTGSNYGYTF
TGCAGCGTTGATCCAGTAACCACAGGGTCTAACTATGGCTACACCTTC
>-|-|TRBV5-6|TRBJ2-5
CASSLYRPVTRKETQYF
TGTGCCAGCAGCCTCTACCGACCTGTTACACGAAAAGAGACCCAGTACTTC
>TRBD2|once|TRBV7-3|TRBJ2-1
CASSLIRVGKREPRNEQFF
TGTGCCAGCAGCTTAATTAGAGTCGGCAAGCGGGAACCCCGCAATGAGCAGTTCTTC
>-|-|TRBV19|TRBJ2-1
CASMTPQNEQFF
TGTGCCAGTATGACCCCCCAGAATGAGCAGTTCTTC
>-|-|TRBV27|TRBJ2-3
CASSPSWGAGDTQYF
TGTGCCAGCAGCCCCTCATGGGGGGCCGGAGATACGCAGTATTTT
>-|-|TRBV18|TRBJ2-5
CASSPGTHRETQYF
TGTGCCAGCTCGCCCGGGACTCACCGCGAGACCCAGTACTTC
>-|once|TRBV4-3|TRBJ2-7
CASSQGHRDDYEQYF
TGCGCCAGCAGCCAGGGCCACCGGGACGATTACGAGCAGTACTTC
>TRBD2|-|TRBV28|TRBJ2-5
CASSSLGIPLQREAERQETQYF
TGTGCCAGCAGTTCCCTGGGCATCCCTTTACAGCGGGAGGCCGAACGCCAAGAGACCCAGTACTTC
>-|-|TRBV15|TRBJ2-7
CATSWDRAYEQYF
TGTGCCACCAGCTGGGACCGAGCCTACGAGCAGTACTTC
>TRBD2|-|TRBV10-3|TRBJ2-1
CAITDRLAGALYNEQFF
TGTGCCATCACCGACAGACTAGCGGGAGCCCTCTACAATGAGCAGTTCTTC
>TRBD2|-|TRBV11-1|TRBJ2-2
CASSPTPSGANTGELFF
TGTGCCAGCAGCCCGACGCCTAGCGGGGCGAACACCGGGGAGCTGTTTTTT
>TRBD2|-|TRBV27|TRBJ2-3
CASSFGTSGNTQYF
TGTGCCAGCAGTTTTGGGACTAGCGGAAATACGCAGTATTTT
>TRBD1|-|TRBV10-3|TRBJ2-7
CAISGPGQGNTYEQYF
TGTGCCATCAGTGGACCTGGACAGGGCAATACCTACGAGCAGTACTTC
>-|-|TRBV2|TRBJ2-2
CASSEAVETGELFF
TGTGCCAGCAGTGAGGCTGTCGAGACCGGGGAGCTGTTTTTT
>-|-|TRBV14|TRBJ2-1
CASSSARNEQFF
TGTGCCAGCAGCTCAGCGAGGAATGAGCAGTTCTTC
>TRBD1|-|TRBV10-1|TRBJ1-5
CARYRGQGLNQPQHF
TGCGCCAGATACCGGGGACAGGGGTTAAATCAGCCCCAGCATTTT
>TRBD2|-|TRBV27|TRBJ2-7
CASAPDSGIYEQYF
TGTGCCAGCGCGCCGGATAGCGGGATCTACGAGCAGTACTTC
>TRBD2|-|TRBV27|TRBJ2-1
CASSLGLAGSFRYNEQFF
TGTGCCAGCAGTTTGGGACTAGCGGGCTCGTTCCGCTACAATGAGCAGTTCTTC
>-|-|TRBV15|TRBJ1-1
CATNDRKNTEAFF
TGTGCCACCAACGACAGAAAGAACACTGAAGCTTTCTTT
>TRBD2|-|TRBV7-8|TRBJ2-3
CASSPPEREIDTQYF
TGTGCCAGCAGCCCCCCGGAGCGGGAGATAGATACGCAGTATTTT
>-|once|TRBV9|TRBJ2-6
CASSPNSGANVLTF
TGTGCCAGCAGCCCAAACTCTGGGGCCAACGTCCTGACTTTC
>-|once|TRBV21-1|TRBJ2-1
CASSKHRDFSSYNEQFF
TGTGCCAGCAGCAAACACAGGGACTTCAGCTCATACAATGAGCAGTTCTTC
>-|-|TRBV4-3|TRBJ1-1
CASSRGTNTEAFF
TGCGCCAGCAGCCGGGGGACGAACACTGAAGCTTTCTTT
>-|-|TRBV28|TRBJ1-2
CASEVYGGKGYGYTF
TGTGCCAGCGAAGTTTATGGGGGGAAAGGCTATGGCTACACCTTC
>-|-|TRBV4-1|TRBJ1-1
CASSQIPGEAFF
TGCGCCAGCAGCCAGATTCCTGGCGAAGCTTTCTTT
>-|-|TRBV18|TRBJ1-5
CASSPGRGNQPQHF
TGTGCCAGCTCACCAGGGCGGGGCAATCAGCCCCAGCATTTT
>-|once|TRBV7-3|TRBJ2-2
CASSGGGWDTGELFF
TGTGCCAGCAGCGGTGGGGGTTGGGACACCGGGGAGCTGTTTTTT
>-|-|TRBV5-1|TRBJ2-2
CASRTENTGELFF
TGCGCCAGCCGGACAGAGAACACCGGGGAGCTGTTTTTT
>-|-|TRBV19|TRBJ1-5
CASSEVGFAPQHF
TGTGCCAGCTCCGAGGTCGGGTTTGCGCCCCAGCATTTT
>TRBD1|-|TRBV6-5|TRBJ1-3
CASSYARDSSGNTIYF
TGTGCCAGCAGTTACGCCCGGGACAGCTCTGGAAACACCATATATTTT
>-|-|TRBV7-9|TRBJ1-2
CASSYPGYTDGYTF
TGTGCCAGCAGCTACCCGGGGTACACAGACGGCTACACCTTC